These 14 T cell receptor beta chains originate from one sample sequenced in a study of CD8+ T cells in alopecia areata. RNA was extracted and reverse transcribed into cDNA as the sequencing template. Data came from immunoSEQ multiplex PCR; TCRdb stores just in-frame clones and leaves some out. The table lists some 240,000 clones, around 62% of them singletons. The specimen comprised CD4+ T cells sorted from blood, sampled at week 0. Every receptor here comes from a human donor with alopecia areata.

The rearrangement links TRBV7-2 to TRBJ2-3; D remains ambiguous. Germline V gene data show CDR1 as SGHTA and CDR2 as FQGNSA. The germline V and J ends were trimmed by 4 bases and 6 bases, with 5 bases remaining between them. The CDR3 covers 11 residues. The CDR3 protein is CASSSKDTQYF. The CDR3 coding sequence is TGTGCCAGCAGCTCAAAGGATACGCAGTATTTT.

V and J are TRBV27 and TRBJ1-2, with D perhaps matching TRBD1 (6 bases). V was pared by 4 bases and J by 7 bases, with 10 bases between. The CDR3 is 12 amino acids. The germline gives CDR1 MNHEY, CDR2 SMNVEV (reference sequence). The CDR3 loop is CASSSGVGGYTF. CDR3 bases: TGTGCCAGCAGTTCAGGGGTCGGTGGCTACACCTTC.

This clone was picked up a small number of times. The J gene is TRBJ2-3, the V gene TRBV10-3; D is possibly TRBD1 or TRBD2 (5 bases each). This CDR3 spans 12 amino acids. Trimming left V 10 bases short and J 2 bases short, with 10 bases between. Germline V gives CDR1 ENHRY, CDR2 SYGVKD. CDR3 sequence reads: CATRGDTDTQYF. Written as DNA, the CDR3 is TGTGCCACACGGGGCGACACAGATACGCAGTATTTT.

This clone has only a few counts. The chain recombines TRBV5-4 with TRBJ2-1, with D uncertain. This CDR3 comprises 14 residues. The V gene's germline CDR1 is SGHNT and CDR2 YYREEE (reference sequence). V gave up 3 bases and J gave up 5 bases, with 12 bases separating them. In nucleotides, the CDR3 is TGTGCCAGCAGCTGGCAGGACGGAAACAATGAGCAGTTCTTC. It is translated as CASSWQDGNNEQFF.

The chain employs TRBV6-5 and TRBJ2-7; TRBD1 agrees at 8 bases. The CDR3 is 15 amino acids. The V segment lost 0 bases and the J segment 3 bases; nucleotides outside the gene matches: 4. The germline CDR1 and CDR2 sequences are MNHEY and SVGAGI. The CDR3 nucleotides read TGTGCCAGCAGTTACTCAGGACAGGGATTCTACGAGCAGTACTTC. Amino acids: CASSYSGQGFYEQYF.

The chain links TRBV4-2 to TRBJ2-2; no firm D call. The CDR3 totals 15 residues. Germline V gene data show CDR1 as LGHNA and CDR2 as YNFKEQ. The V and J ends lost 0 bases and 5 bases respectively, with 10 bases between them. The chain's CDR3 is CASSQDLWVTGELFF. CDR3 coding DNA: TGTGCCAGCAGCCAAGACTTGTGGGTTACCGGGGAGCTGTTTTTT.

The chain links TRBV19 to TRBJ1-6, with D tentatively TRBD1 (5 bases). The germline V gene encodes CDR1 LNHDA and CDR2 SQIVND (reference sequence). V was cut by 4 bases and J by 10 bases, with 11 bases left in between. CDR3 size: 13 residues. Here the CDR3 DNA reads TGTGCCAGTAGTAGGACAATCGGGTCACCCCTCCACTTT. Its translation: CASSRTIGSPLHF. The complete variable domain, with remaining parts taken from reference TRBV19 and TRBJ1-6, reads DGGITQSPKYLFRKEGQNVTLSCEQNLNHDAMYWYRQDPGQGLRLIYYSQIVNDFQKGDIAEGYSVSREKKESFPLTVTSAQKNPTAFYLCASSRTIGSPLHFGNGTRLTVT.

This clone was seen only a few times. V usage is TRBV14 and J usage is TRBJ1-2, with 9 nucleotides matching TRBD1. Germline CDR1 SGHDN, CDR2 FVKESK. J was trimmed by 2 bases and V by 4 bases; bases with no gene match: 11. This CDR3 spans 17 amino acids. The CDR3 loop reads CASSRSDRGVSNYGYTF. CDR3 nucleotide sequence: TGTGCCAGCAGCCGATCGGACAGGGGAGTTTCGAACTATGGCTACACCTTC.

The CDR3 nucleotides read TGTGCCAGCAGCTTGGAGTGGGGAGAGACCCAGTACTTC. It specifies CASSLEWGETQYF. This chain links TRBV5-4 with TRBJ2-5; D unclear. In germline, CDR1 is SGHNT, CDR2 YYREEE (reference sequence). Trimming removed 0 bases from V and 4 bases from J, with 7 bases in between. The CDR3 is made up of 13 amino acids.

Notes on this clone: Different DNA sequences within this sample yield the same CDR3. The V call is TRBV5-6, the J call TRBJ2-7; 8 nucleotides line up with TRBD1. J gave up 5 bases and V 4 bases, and 2 bases lay outside the gene matches. From germline, CDR1 is SGHDT and CDR2 YYEEEE. The CDR3 length is 12 residues. The CDR3 bases are TGTGCCAGCAGCCCGGGACAGGACGAGCAGTACTTC. Encoded protein: CASSPGQDEQYF.

This clone came up a few times. The chain has TRBV28 and TRBJ1-1, with 7 bases fitting TRBD1. The germline V gene encodes CDR1 MDHEN and CDR2 SYDVKM. The J segment lost 4 bases and the V segment lost 6 bases, leaving 5 bases of the junction unmatched. The CDR3 contains 13 residues. CDR3 coding DNA: TGTGCCAGCAGGAGGGGGCGGGGCACTGAAGCTTTCTTT. It specifies CASRRGRGTEAFF. Full variable domain (outside the CDR3, taken from reference TRBV28 and TRBJ1-1): DVKVTQSSRYLVKRTGEKVFLECVQDMDHENMFWYRQDPGLGLRLIYFSYDVKMKEKGDIPEGYSVSREKKERFSLILESASTNQTSMYLCASRRGRGTEAFFGQGTRLTVV.

The V call is TRBV18, the J call TRBJ2-3; possibly TRBD2 for D (5 bases). V lost 0 bases and J lost 11, with 9 bases in between. The CDR3 covers 12 residues. Germline CDR1 and CDR2: KGHSH and LQKENI. In nucleotides, the CDR3 is TGTGCCAGCTCACCACCGGACTGGGGGCAGTATTTT. Translation gives CASSPPDWGQYF.

This chain links TRBV6-1 with TRBJ2-7; D call uncertain. Germline V lookup: CDR1 MNHNS, CDR2 SASEGT. V dropped 0 bases and J dropped 3 bases, with 3 bases sitting between them. This CDR3 comprises 12 residues. CDR3 coding DNA: TGTGCCAGCAGTGAAGCGGGCTACGAGCAGTACTTC. It translates to CASSEAGYEQYF.

This clone showed up just once. The chain employs TRBV25-1 and TRBJ2-2; a possible D gene is TRBD2 (6 bases). Germline V gene sequence: CDR1 MGHDK, CDR2 SYGVNS. V dropped 1 base and J dropped 6 bases, with 15 bases sitting between them. The CDR3 totals 16 residues. The CDR3 loop reads CASSEFGYGGAGELFF. CDR3 DNA: TGTGCCAGCAGTGAATTCGGGTACGGGGGAGCCGGGGAGCTGTTTTTT.